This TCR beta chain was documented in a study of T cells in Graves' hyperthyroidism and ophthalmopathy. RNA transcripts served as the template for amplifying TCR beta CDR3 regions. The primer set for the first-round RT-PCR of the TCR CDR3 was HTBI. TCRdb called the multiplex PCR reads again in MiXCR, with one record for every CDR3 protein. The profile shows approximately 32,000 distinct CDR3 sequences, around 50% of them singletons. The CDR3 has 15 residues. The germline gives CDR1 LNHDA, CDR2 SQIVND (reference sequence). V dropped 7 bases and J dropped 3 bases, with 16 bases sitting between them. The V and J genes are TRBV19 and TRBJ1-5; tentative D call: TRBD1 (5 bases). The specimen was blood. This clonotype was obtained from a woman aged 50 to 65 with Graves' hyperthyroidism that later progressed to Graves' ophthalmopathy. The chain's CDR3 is CASTSPGRINQPQHF. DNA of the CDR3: TGTGCCAGTACCTCCCCGGGACGGATCAATCAGCCCCAGCATTTT.